Below are 31 T cell receptor beta chains sequenced from a single sample in a study of shared clonotypes between healthy human individuals. Sequencing was performed with immunoSEQ multiplex PCR; in TCRdb, only in-frame clones are kept and a portion is missing. In the table there are more than 550,000 clones, 92% of which are singletons. The naive CD8 fraction comprised CD45RO-negative cells positively selected for CCR7 and excluded terminally differentiated effector memory CD45RA+ cells. Sequenced material: naive CD8+ T cells sorted from blood. Receptors were obtained from a man aged 25 to 40 in good health.

The chain couples TRBV10-1 to TRBJ2-7; perhaps TRBD1 as D (6 bases). Trimming took off 4 bases at V and 2 bases at J, with 12 bases between the two ends. Per the germline V gene, CDR1 is WNHNN and CDR2 is SYGVQD (reference sequence). The CDR3 contains 14 residues. CDR3: CASSGVGAPYEQYF. The CDR3 region has the DNA TGCGCCAGCAGTGGAGTGGGGGCGCCCTACGAGCAGTACTTC.

V is TRBV28 and J is TRBJ2-7; 9 bases are a match to TRBD2. V lost 6 bases, J lost 3 bases, and 6 bases stayed unmatched. The CDR3 covers 14 residues. The V gene's germline CDR1 is MDHEN and CDR2 SYDVKM. The CDR3 DNA is TGTGCCAGCAGAGGGCTAGCGGGACACTACGAGCAGTACTTC. It is translated as CASRGLAGHYEQYF.

The chain links TRBV28 to TRBJ2-1, with D possibly matching TRBD2 (6 bases). Deletions cut 8 bases from V and 4 bases from J, with 27 bases between. The CDR3 covers 18 residues. The germline gives CDR1 MDHEN, CDR2 SYDVKM. CDR3 amino acids: CASLTERVGGRRYNEQFF. CDR3 nucleotide sequence: TGTGCCAGCCTAACTGAGCGGGTAGGCGGGCGGCGTTACAATGAGCAGTTCTTC.

The chain combines TRBV7-9 with TRBJ2-7; no clear D. V was trimmed by 5 bases and J by 4 bases, leaving 9 bases between them. The CDR3 loop spans 12 amino acids. Per the germline V gene, CDR1 is SEHNR and CDR2 is FQNEAQ (reference sequence). CDR3 sequence (DNA): TGTGCCAGCAGCGATGCCAAGTACGAGCAGTACTTC. Encoded protein: CASSDAKYEQYF.

The sample holds a few counts of this clone. The gene calls are TRBV2 and TRBJ1-5; D remains unclear. The CDR3 is 15 residues long. The ends were cut back, 3 bases at V and 2 bases at J, with 11 bases in the middle. Germline V gene lookup returns CDR1 SNHLY and CDR2 FYNNEI. CDR3 DNA sequence: TGTGCCAGCAGTGATTTGGGTTCTGGCAATCAGCCCCAGCATTTT. Protein product: CASSDLGSGNQPQHF.

The rearrangement uses TRBV29-1 and TRBJ1-2; 7 positions agree with TRBD1. This CDR3 is built from 12 residues. After removal of 6 bases from V and 8 bases from J, the junction contained 9 bases not matched to a gene. Per germline, CDR1 SQVTM and CDR2 ANQGSEA. CDR3 amino acids: CSVLPDRVGYTF. CDR3 nucleotides: TGCAGCGTCCTCCCCGACAGGGTCGGCTACACCTTC.

This chain links TRBV29-1 with TRBJ2-1, with 12 bases that match TRBD1. J lost 9 bases, V lost 4 bases, and 4 bases had no gene match. The CDR3 extends over 13 amino acids. Germline V gives CDR1 SQVTM, CDR2 ANQGSEA. DNA of the CDR3: TGCAGCGTTGTGGGACAGGGGGCGGTTGAGCAGTTCTTC. Translation gives CSVVGQGAVEQFF.

The gene calls are TRBV7-8 and TRBJ2-1, with TRBD2 matching 7 bases. The CDR3 runs 17 residues. Germline V gene lookup returns CDR1 SGHVS and CDR2 FQNEAQ. V was clipped by 2 bases and J by 5 bases; unmatched bases: 12. CDR3 nucleotides: TGTGCCAGCAGCTTATTGGGGCAGGCGGGAGTACACAATGAGCAGTTCTTC. It codes for CASSLLGQAGVHNEQFF.

The rearrangement joins TRBV5-4 to TRBJ2-2; D call uncertain. Germline V gene sequence: CDR1 SGHNT, CDR2 YYREEE (reference sequence). The CDR3 is 13 amino acids. V lost 2 bases to trimming and J lost 7 bases, with 9 bases between them. For the CDR3, the DNA is TGTGCCAGCAGCTTTGGGTCCGGCGGGGAGCTGTTTTTT. This encodes CASSFGSGGELFF.

The chain is built from TRBV16 and TRBJ2-5, with unresolved D. The CDR3 totals 12 residues. The germline V and J ends were trimmed by 2 bases and 5 bases, with 6 bases remaining between them. The germline V gene encodes CDR1 KGHSY and CDR2 FQNENV. CDR3 loop: CASSQKYETQYF. In DNA, the CDR3 is TGTGCCAGCAGCCAAAAATACGAGACCCAGTACTTC. Full variable domain (outside the CDR3, taken from reference TRBV16 and TRBJ2-5): GEEVAQTPKHLVRGEGQKAKLYCAPIKGHSYVFWYQQVLKNEFKFLISFQNENVFDETGMPKERFSAKCLPNSPCSLEIQATKLEDSAVYFCASSQKYETQYFGPGTRLLVL.

The chain links TRBV4-2 to TRBJ2-4; TRBD2 might be the D (5 bases). CDR3 length: 18 amino acids. Germline values: CDR1 LGHNA, CDR2 YNFKEQ. Trimming left V 0 bases short and J 0 bases short, with 15 bases between. The CDR3 nucleotides read TGTGCCAGCAGCCAAGACGAATCCGGGATTATAGCCAAAAACATTCAGTACTTC. It is translated as CASSQDESGIIAKNIQYF.

This clone was counted once. The chain couples TRBV19 to TRBJ2-7; D ambiguous. The germline CDR1 and CDR2 sequences are LNHDA and SQIVND (reference sequence). The CDR3 spans 15 residues. The ends were cut back, 3 bases at V and 7 bases at J, with 19 bases in the middle. For the CDR3, the DNA is TGTGCCAGTAGTATCGTCTTAAGTACCCACGGTGAGCAGTACTTC. Amino acids: CASSIVLSTHGEQYF. Supplemented by reference TRBV19 and TRBJ2-7, the full variable domain reads DGGITQSPKYLFRKEGQNVTLSCEQNLNHDAMYWYRQDPGQGLRLIYYSQIVNDFQKGDIAEGYSVSREKKESFPLTVTSAQKNPTAFYLCASSIVLSTHGEQYFGPGTRLTVT.

The rearrangement links TRBV15 to TRBJ1-2; D call uncertain. V was cut by 1 base and J by 6 bases, with 12 bases left in between. The CDR3 sequence is 14 residues long. The germline V gene encodes CDR1 LNHNV and CDR2 YYDKDF (reference sequence). The DNA of the CDR3 is TGTGCCACCAGCAGAGTTGCAGGAGAGAATGGCTACACCTTC. Translated: CATSRVAGENGYTF.

The sample holds one count of this clone. This sequence joins TRBV30 and TRBJ1-1; D possibly corresponds to TRBD1 (5 bases). The V gene lost 3 bases and the J gene lost 1 base, with 15 bases spanning the gap. Germline V gene sequence: CDR1 GTSNPN, CDR2 SVGIG (reference sequence). This CDR3 region has 15 residues. CDR3 nucleotide sequence: TGTGCCTGGAGCCTTCGGGGGTTCGGGAACACTGAAGCTTTCTTT. It yields the protein CAWSLRGFGNTEAFF.

The rearrangement uses TRBV4-1 and TRBJ2-1; 8 bases match TRBD1. The CDR3 is 17 amino acids. Germline values: CDR1 MGHRA, CDR2 YSYEKL. Germline trimming cut 0 bases from V and 2 bases from J; bases unmatched to any gene: 6. Here the CDR3 DNA reads TGCGCCAGCAGCCAAGATCTCCGGACAGGGACCTACAATGAGCAGTTCTTC. It translates to CASSQDLRTGTYNEQFF.

This sequence joins TRBV2 and TRBJ1-1; possible D gene TRBD1, 5 bases. The CDR3 loop spans 15 amino acids. Germline V CDR1 and CDR2: SNHLY, FYNNEI. Trimming took 8 bases from V and 3 from J, leaving 19 bases between them. The CDR3 loop reads CASSTWGDVDTEAFF. The CDR3 bases are TGTGCCAGCTCCACCTGGGGGGACGTAGACACTGAAGCTTTCTTT.

The genes are TRBV18 and TRBJ2-5, with D possibly being TRBD1 (6 bases). The CDR3 sequence is 15 residues long. The germline V and J ends were trimmed by 6 bases and 2 bases, with 16 bases remaining between them. Germline V gene lookup returns CDR1 KGHSH and CDR2 LQKENI. CDR3 coding DNA: TGTGCCAGCTCCAACAGGGTTGGGGGTCAAGAGACCCAGTACTTC. It codes for CASSNRVGGQETQYF.

The CDR3 coding sequence is TGCAGCGCCGCGGGTTTTGGGAAGGAGCAGTTCTTC. This translates into CSAAGFGKEQFF. The gene calls are TRBV29-1 and TRBJ2-1; possible D gene TRBD2, 5 bases. V was cut by 7 bases and J by 10 bases, with 17 bases left in between. From germline, CDR1 is SQVTM and CDR2 ANQGSEA. The CDR3 covers 12 residues.

The chain joins TRBV7-6 to TRBJ1-1, with unresolved D. The CDR3 consists of 15 residues. V was cut by 0 bases and J by 7 bases, with 15 bases left in between. CDR1 and CDR2 from the germline V gene are SGHVS and FNYEAQ. The CDR3 nucleotides are TGTGCCAGCAGCTTAGCGCCCGGTCCGGGTCGTGAAGCTTTCTTT. Encoded protein: CASSLAPGPGREAFF.

This sequence joins TRBV9 and TRBJ2-7; no firm D call. This CDR3 has 14 residues. Germline CDR1 reads SGDLS; CDR2 reads YYNGEE. The V gene lost 4 bases and the J gene lost 0 bases, with 11 bases spanning the gap. The CDR3 DNA reads as TGTGCCAGCAGCCCCCTAAAGGACTCCTACGAGCAGTACTTC. Translation: CASSPLKDSYEQYF.

About this clone itself: This CDR3 is also generated by other DNA sequences in the sample. The J gene is TRBJ2-7, the V gene TRBV6-5; tentative D call: TRBD2 (6 bases). V gave up 3 bases and J gave up 3 bases, with 12 bases separating them. Germline CDR1 is MNHEY and CDR2 is SVGAGI. CDR3 size: 14 residues. CDR3 loop: CASSYSGGGYEQYF. DNA for the CDR3: TGTGCCAGCAGTTATTCTGGGGGAGGCTACGAGCAGTACTTC.

The chain employs TRBV18 and TRBJ2-1; 11 bases map to TRBD2. V trimming: 6 bases; J trimming: 0 bases; junction bases outside the gene matches: 13. The germline V gene has CDR1 KGHSH and CDR2 LQKENI. The CDR3 consists of 19 residues. The CDR3 bases are TGTGCCAGCTCCCCGGGACTAGCGGAAGATTTAAGCTCCTACAATGAGCAGTTCTTC. Protein sequence: CASSPGLAEDLSSYNEQFF. The variable domain in full, with the rest retrieved from reference TRBV18 and TRBJ2-1, is NAGVMQNPRHLVRRRGQEARLRCSPMKGHSHVYWYRQLPEEGLKFMVYLQKENIIDESGMPKERFSAEFPKEGPSILRIQQVVRGDSAAYFCASSPGLAEDLSSYNEQFFGPGTRLTVL.

The CDR3 reads CASSTAPDKASPGQYF. The CDR3 bases are TGTGCCAGCAGCACAGCGCCGGACAAGGCGTCGCCAGGGCAGTACTTC. The chain is built from TRBV21-1 and TRBJ2-7; the DNA was not used to check the table's D call, TRBD1. TRBV21-1 is designated a pseudogene. The CDR3 is made up of 16 amino acids.

This clone was seen a single time. This chain uses TRBV11-2 with TRBJ2-7, with D perhaps assigned TRBD1 or TRBD2 (5 bases each). The germline CDR1 and CDR2 sequences are SGHAT and FQNNGV. This CDR3 has 19 amino acids. Trimming removed 3 bases from V and 3 bases from J, with 27 bases in between. CDR3 loop: CASSLDPAGWTSTDYEQYF. The CDR3 DNA is TGTGCCAGCAGCTTGGACCCGGCGGGTTGGACAAGCACCGACTACGAGCAGTACTTC.

J is TRBJ2-7 and V is TRBV25-1; 7 bases line up with TRBD1. Germline CDR1 and CDR2: MGHDK and SYGVNS. J gave up 2 bases and V 7 bases, and 11 bases lay outside the gene matches. The CDR3 consists of 15 residues. The CDR3 DNA sequence: TGTGCCAGCACCCCCCCGACAGGGATCCCCTACGAGCAGTACTTC. Amino acids: CASTPPTGIPYEQYF.

The chain is built from TRBV27 and TRBJ2-1, with D tentatively TRBD1 (5 bases). The CDR3 runs 13 residues. Trimming removed 5 bases at V and 9 bases at J, with 14 bases between. From germline, CDR1 is MNHEY and CDR2 SMNVEV (reference sequence). This CDR3 is CASSLSVRAEQFF. CDR3 DNA sequence: TGTGCCAGCAGTCTTAGTGTCAGGGCTGAGCAGTTCTTC.

The chain is built from TRBV11-2 and TRBJ1-2; D is ambiguous. Germline assignment: CDR1 SGHAT and CDR2 FQNNGV. V was shortened by 5 bases and J by 2 bases, with 15 bases between the two germline ends. The CDR3 consists of 15 residues. The CDR3 DNA reads as TGTGCCAGCAGCGGAGACGAGATAGGGAACTATGGCTACACCTTC. Protein product: CASSGDEIGNYGYTF.

This clone was counted only a few times. This chain joins TRBV28 and TRBJ1-5, with D unclear. Trimming cost V 1 base and J 0 bases, with 7 bases left between them. This CDR3 is 15 amino acids long. CDR1 and CDR2 from the germline V gene are MDHEN and SYDVKM. CDR3 in DNA: TGTGCCAGCAGTTTATCCGGGGATAGCAATCAGCCCCAGCATTTT. Its translation is CASSLSGDSNQPQHF.

V gene TRBV18 combines with J gene TRBJ2-5; a possible D gene is TRBD2 (5 bases). V was shortened by 3 bases and J by 5 bases, with 19 bases between the two germline ends. In germline, CDR1 is KGHSH, CDR2 LQKENI. CDR3 length: 16 residues. The CDR3: CASSPGKSSWMETQYF. The CDR3 DNA follows: TGTGCCAGCTCACCGGGAAAATCTAGCTGGATGGAGACCCAGTACTTC. Based on the CDR3 plus reference TRBV18 and TRBJ2-5, the full variable domain is NAGVMQNPRHLVRRRGQEARLRCSPMKGHSHVYWYRQLPEEGLKFMVYLQKENIIDESGMPKERFSAEFPKEGPSILRIQQVVRGDSAAYFCASSPGKSSWMETQYFGPGTRLLVL.

This chain uses TRBV5-1 with TRBJ2-7; 11 nucleotides agree with TRBD1. CDR3 length: 16 residues. Germline V gene lookup returns CDR1 SGHRS and CDR2 YFSETQ. V gave up 6 bases and J gave up 0 bases; unmatched junction bases: 8. The chain's CDR3 is CASKGTGGKTSYEQYF. CDR3 nucleotide sequence: TGCGCCAGCAAAGGGACAGGGGGGAAAACCTCCTACGAGCAGTACTTC.

The chain couples TRBV18 to TRBJ2-2; the D is unclear. V was pared by 3 bases and J by 6 bases, with 5 bases between. Germline values: CDR1 KGHSH, CDR2 LQKENI. This CDR3 has 12 residues. The CDR3 here is CASSPSSGELFF. The CDR3 region has the DNA TGTGCCAGCTCACCGAGCTCCGGGGAGCTGTTTTTT.